This T cell receptor (beta chain) was sequenced during a study of blood T cell repertoires in COVID-19. Study context: Spain, Italy and the United States supplied samples that represented acute and convalescent COVID-19. Nucleic acid was either cDNA or gDNA, and it came from T cells, B-cell-depleted T cells, or PBMCs.

V shed 4 bases, J shed 4 bases, and the junction held 13 bases outside the gene matches. CDR1 is SGHRS and CDR2 is YFSETQ in the germline V gene. There are 17 residues in the CDR3. As originally analysed: Reference gene primer amplification gave nucleated cell count estimates. Only in-frame clones appear in the TCRdb table, and some are missing; sequencing was by immunoSEQ multiplex PCR. V, J and clone size are taken as reported in that table, and D and trimming were inferred from the DNA itself. Seen here are roughly 250,000 clones, around four fifths observed once, and the top ten hold about 6.3%. The specimen sequenced was peripheral blood. V usage is TRBV5-1 and J usage is TRBJ2-1; TRBD2 matches at 8 bases. This sequence originates from a woman between 55 and 75 years old with active or convalescent COVID-19. This CDR3 reads CASSMAGLTSAYNEQFF. For the CDR3, the DNA is TGCGCCAGCAGCATGGCGGGCCTGACTAGCGCGTACAATGAGCAGTTCTTC.